This T cell receptor beta chain emerged from a study of regulatory T cells in long-lasting Graves disease. In the case of this clonotype: Antigen unknown.

HTBI primers from iRepertoire and Arm-PCR of CDR3 regions yielded the TCR beta libraries. MiXCR was run by TCRdb on the multiplex PCR reads, yielding one entry per CDR3 protein. The sample lists a few hundred thousand distinct CDR3 sequences, 12% occurring once. Time point in this sample: newly diagnosed GD, antithyroid drugs for less than 3 months. The TCR library was prepared using RNA isolated from PBMCs. An endocrinology unit in Xi'an, China, supplied the patients. V lost 7 bases and J 0 bases, leaving 10 bases between the germline ends. This CDR3 is built from 14 residues. In germline, CDR1 is LGHNT, CDR2 FRNRAP. The study's findings and limits: Fewer public clonotypes were shared by new patients (around 970) than by persistent patients (about 2,800). Persistent disease showed a preference for TRBV28, TRBJ1-2 and TRBJ2-5.

This same sample was also taken into another study, of T cells in Graves' hyperthyroidism and ophthalmopathy. That report adds: Separating ophthalmopathy from stable hyperthyroidism was achieved by a 13 V-J model.

The starting material was peripheral blood mononuclear cells (PBMCs), obtained at new diagnosis, from a patient treated with antithyroid drugs. This chain links TRBV12-5 with TRBJ2-1, with D possibly being TRBD2 (6 bases). This receptor was taken from a woman aged 18-30 years with Graves disease. The CDR3 nucleotides are TGTGCTAGTGAGGTGGGGGGCTCCTACAATGAGCAGTTCTTC. It translates to CASEVGGSYNEQFF. The entire variable domain, with the rest obtained from reference TRBV12-5 and TRBJ2-1, is as follows: DARVTQTPRHKVTEMGQEVTMRCQPILGHNTVFWYRQTMMQGLELLAYFRNRAPLDDSGMPKDRFSAEMPDATLATLKIQPSEPRDSAVYFCASEVGGSYNEQFFGPGTRLTVL.